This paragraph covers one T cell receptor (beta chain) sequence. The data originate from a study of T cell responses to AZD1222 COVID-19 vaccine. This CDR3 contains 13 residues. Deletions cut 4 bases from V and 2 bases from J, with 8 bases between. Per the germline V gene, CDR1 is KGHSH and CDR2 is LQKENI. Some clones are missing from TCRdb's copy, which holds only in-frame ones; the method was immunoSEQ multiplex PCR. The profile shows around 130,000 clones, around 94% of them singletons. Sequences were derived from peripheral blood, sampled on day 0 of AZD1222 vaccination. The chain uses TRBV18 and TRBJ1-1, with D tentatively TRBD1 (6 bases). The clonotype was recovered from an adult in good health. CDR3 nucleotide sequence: TGTGCCAGCTCACGGACAGACAACACTGAAGCTTTCTTT. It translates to CASSRTDNTEAFF.